The 29 T cell receptor beta chains below all came from one sample that was sequenced in a study of cytomegalovirus exposure and HLA in healthy donors. The PCR employed 60 Vbeta primers together with 13 Jbeta primers. Clones were sequenced by immunoSEQ multiplex PCR, and TCRdb holds only the in-frame ones, with some missing. This repertoire shows 150,000 to 200,000 clones, around 74% found once; its top ten account for 3.1%. Sequenced material: PBMCs. The receptors come from a female donor in good health and CMV-seronegative.

The chain joins TRBV7-2 to TRBJ1-1; TRBD1 might be the D (5 bases). Germline loops: CDR1 SGHTA, CDR2 FQGNSA. The CDR3 is 14 amino acids. V was clipped by 0 bases and J by 5 bases, with 10 bases between them. This CDR3 is CASSLAGTRTEAFF. The CDR3 DNA sequence: TGTGCCAGCAGCTTAGCCGGGACTAGGACTGAAGCTTTCTTT.

The rearrangement links TRBV29-1 to TRBJ1-1; 7 bases agree with TRBD1. The CDR3 sequence is 12 residues long. V lost 5 bases, J lost 5 bases, and 5 bases stayed unmatched. CDR1 SQVTM and CDR2 ANQGSEA come from the germline V gene. This CDR3 reads CSVIPGGTEAFF. For the CDR3, the DNA is TGCAGCGTTATCCCAGGGGGAACTGAAGCTTTCTTT.

The chain links TRBV7-2 to TRBJ1-6, with 10 bases fitting TRBD1. This CDR3 has 15 amino acids. The germline gives CDR1 SGHTA, CDR2 FQGNSA. V lost 5 bases, J lost 10 bases, and 8 bases stayed unmatched. The CDR3 protein is CASSETGTGASPLHF. CDR3 sequence (DNA): TGTGCCAGCAGCGAAACCGGGACAGGGGCGTCACCCCTCCACTTT.

The chain carries TRBV2 and TRBJ2-5, with 8 bases that match TRBD2. This CDR3 comprises 16 residues. V gave up 4 bases and J gave up 6 bases; unmatched junction bases: 13. The germline V gene encodes CDR1 SNHLY and CDR2 FYNNEI. CDR3 sequence: CASSVSERGGGKTQYF. The CDR3 bases are TGTGCCAGCAGTGTATCGGAACGGGGGGGCGGGAAGACCCAGTACTTC.

The V gene is TRBV7-9, the J gene TRBJ1-2; TRBD1 matches at 8 bases. J gave up 4 bases and V 5 bases, and 6 bases lay outside the gene matches. This CDR3 region has 14 residues. The germline gives CDR1 SEHNR, CDR2 FQNEAQ (reference sequence). The CDR3 DNA follows: TGTGCCAGCAGCCAAAAAACAGGGGGCTATGGCTACACCTTC. This sequence encodes CASSQKTGGYGYTF.

The chain has TRBV13 and TRBJ1-6; D is unresolved. Between the trimmed V and J ends, which lost 0 bases and 9 bases, there was a span of 9 bases. This CDR3 is built from 14 residues. Germline V gene lookup returns CDR1 PRHDT and CDR2 FYEKMQ (reference sequence). CDR3 region: CASSLGRAPSPLHF. In DNA form, the CDR3 reads TGTGCCAGCAGCTTAGGGAGGGCCCCTTCACCCCTCCACTTT.

Worth noting for this clone: Other DNA sequences within the sample encode an identical CDR3. CDR3 sequence: CASSLSGGNGYTF. The CDR3 DNA follows: TGTGCCAGCAGTTTATCAGGGGGCAATGGCTACACCTTC. The chain employs TRBV27 and TRBJ1-2, with 7 bases lining up with TRBD1. The CDR3 consists of 13 residues. Per the germline V gene, CDR1 is MNHEY and CDR2 is SMNVEV (reference sequence). With 0 bases clipped from V and 6 bases from J, the junction kept 1 base outside the gene matches.

This clone was counted once. V is TRBV9 and J is TRBJ2-2, with TRBD1 matching over 10 bases. The CDR3 totals 17 residues. V was pared by 7 bases and J by 1 base, with 10 bases of the junction left unmatched. Germline V lookup: CDR1 SGDLS, CDR2 YYNGEE. The CDR3 DNA is TGTGCCAGCGGCGCCGGGACAGGGGTCCTGAACACCGGGGAGCTGTTTTTT. As protein: CASGAGTGVLNTGELFF.

This clone was observed a handful of times. The genes are TRBV5-4 and TRBJ1-4; TRBD1 matches at 7 bases. The CDR3 sequence is 14 residues long. J was trimmed by 8 bases and V by 3 bases; bases with no gene match: 7. The germline CDR1 and CDR2 sequences are SGHNT and YYREEE (reference sequence). The CDR3 sequence: CASSSRQGEEKLFF. Here the CDR3 DNA reads TGTGCCAGCAGCTCCAGACAGGGTGAAGAAAAACTGTTTTTT.

V and J are TRBV28 and TRBJ1-1, with D possibly being TRBD1 (5 bases). Trimming stripped 5 bases from V and 4 bases from J, with 14 bases between. The germline CDR1 and CDR2 sequences are MDHEN and SYDVKM. CDR3 length: 14 residues. The CDR3 spells CASSPLDRSTEAFF. DNA of the CDR3: TGTGCCAGCAGTCCGCTCGACAGATCCACTGAAGCTTTCTTT.

The chain has TRBV5-1 and TRBJ2-7, with 10 bases fitting TRBD1. V was pared by 9 bases and J by 0 bases, with 6 bases of the junction left unmatched. CDR1 SGHRS and CDR2 YFSETQ come from the germline V gene. CDR3 length: 14 residues. The CDR3 here is CATRQGAGSYEQYF. In DNA, the CDR3 is TGCGCCACAAGACAGGGGGCGGGCTCCTACGAGCAGTACTTC.

The rearrangement uses TRBV4-1 and TRBJ2-5, with D maybe TRBD2 (5 bases). The J call could be wrong; TRBJ2-7 is a better fit for the DNA end. The CDR3 totals 15 residues. CDR1 and CDR2 from the germline V gene are MGHRA and YSYEKL. CDR3 DNA: TGCGCCAGCAGCCAAGCGGCTAGCCAGAACTACGAGCAGTACTTC. Residues: CASSQAASQNYEQYF.

This rearrangement joins TRBV7-2 to TRBJ2-3; a possible D gene is TRBD1 (5 bases). There are 13 residues in the CDR3. Germline V gene data show CDR1 as SGHTA and CDR2 as FQGNSA. V was pared by 7 bases and J by 3 bases, with 11 bases between. Written as DNA, the CDR3 is TGTGCCAGCACCTCCCGACAGACAGATACGCAGTATTTT. It yields the protein CASTSRQTDTQYF.

The V gene is TRBV6-1, the J gene TRBJ1-2, with unresolved D. This CDR3 region has 15 residues. CDR1 MNHNS and CDR2 SASEGT come from the germline V gene. The germline V and J ends were trimmed by 3 bases and 4 bases, with 15 bases remaining between them. The CDR3 coding sequence is TGTGCCAGCAGTGATCAGGAACAGACCGTCTATGGCTACACCTTC. Protein: CASSDQEQTVYGYTF.

This clone has more than one count but fewer than ten. The genes are TRBV19 and TRBJ2-5; TRBD2 matches at 14 bases. V shed 6 bases and J 2 bases; nucleotides not matched to a gene: 8. The CDR3 covers 17 residues. Germline V gene sequence: CDR1 LNHDA, CDR2 SQIVND (reference sequence). For the CDR3, the DNA is TGTGCCAGTAGCCCCGGGACTAGCGGGAGAAGGCAAGAGACCCAGTACTTC. As protein: CASSPGTSGRRQETQYF.

This clone was seen more than once but under ten times. The chain employs TRBV27 and TRBJ2-1, with TRBD2 matching over 9 bases. The CDR3 contains 17 residues. Germline trimming cut 4 bases from V and 0 bases from J; bases unmatched to any gene: 7. Germline-derived CDR1 and CDR2 are MNHEY and SMNVEV (reference sequence). The CDR3 DNA reads as TGTGCCAGCAGTTCACAGGGACTAGCTCACTCCTACAATGAGCAGTTCTTC. As protein: CASSSQGLAHSYNEQFF.

V is TRBV6-1 and J is TRBJ2-3, with 7 bases matching TRBD1. V lost 2 bases to trimming and J lost 1 base; unmatched junction nucleotides: 6. Germline CDR1 reads MNHNS; CDR2 reads SASEGT. The length of the CDR3 is 16 residues. As DNA, the CDR3 is TGTGCCAGCAGTGAAAACTACGGGACAGGCACAGATACGCAGTATTTT. It encodes CASSENYGTGTDTQYF.

The rearrangement joins TRBV25-1 to TRBJ2-2; D possibly corresponds to TRBD2 (5 bases). Per germline, CDR1 MGHDK and CDR2 SYGVNS. The V end lost 2 bases, the J end lost 2 bases, and 6 bases lay between the germline ends. The CDR3 has 14 residues. DNA of the CDR3: TGTGCCAGCAGTGAAGGACTTAACACCGGGGAGCTGTTTTTT. Amino acid sequence: CASSEGLNTGELFF.

About this clone: Germline is not matched at one junction end, which may reflect a read error. The rearrangement links TRBV29-1 to TRBJ2-1, with a tentative D call TRBD1 (6 bases). Germline CDR1 and CDR2: SQVTM and ANQGSEA. The CDR3 spans 11 residues. The CDR3 DNA is TGCAGCGTTGAAAAAGGGTCAGGGGCGGTCTTC. Translated, it gives CSVEKGSGAVF.

This clone was counted a single time. The chain links TRBV28 to TRBJ1-6, with 12 bases fitting TRBD1. J gave up 12 bases and V 11 bases, and 17 bases lay outside the gene matches. The CDR3 sequence is 16 residues long. Germline loops: CDR1 MDHEN, CDR2 SYDVKM. The CDR3 loop is CAGRGTGGAQYRPLHF. The CDR3, as DNA: TGTGCCGGACGCGGGACAGGGGGCGCCCAGTATCGACCCCTCCACTTT.

This chain joins TRBV7-6 and TRBJ1-6; TRBD1 aligns across 8 bases. CDR3 size: 19 residues. The ends lost 4 bases at V and 4 bases at J; junction bases unmatched: 15. Germline V lookup: CDR1 SGHVS, CDR2 FNYEAQ. CDR3 region: CASSSETADRVIYNSPLHF. The CDR3 DNA reads as TGTGCCAGCAGCTCAGAAACAGCGGACAGGGTGATTTATAATTCACCCCTCCACTTT.

This sequence joins TRBV18 and TRBJ2-1, with TRBD2 matching 9 bases. J lost 7 bases, V lost 0 bases, and 7 bases had no gene match. The CDR3 is 16 residues long. CDR1 and CDR2 from the germline V gene are KGHSH and LQKENI. The DNA of the CDR3 is TGTGCCAGCTCACCACCGGGCAGCGGGGGGTTAAATGAGCAGTTCTTC. It yields the protein CASSPPGSGGLNEQFF.

The chain links TRBV6-1 to TRBJ1-4; 7 positions match TRBD1. The CDR3 runs 15 residues. Looked up from germline, CDR1 is MNHNS and CDR2 is SASEGT. V shed 5 bases and J 0 bases; nucleotides not matched to a gene: 3. The CDR3 sequence is CASSNTGATNEKLFF. The CDR3 nucleotides are TGTGCCAGCAGTAATACAGGGGCAACTAATGAAAAACTGTTTTTT.

CDR3 protein: CASSLSRQGYTEAFF. The CDR3 DNA reads as TGTGCCAGCAGTTTATCACGACAGGGATACACTGAAGCTTTCTTT. V and J are TRBV27 and TRBJ1-1; TRBD1 matches at 7 bases. The CDR3 contains 15 residues. The junction had 4 bases not matched to a gene; V was cut back by 0 bases and J by 3 bases. Germline V lookup: CDR1 MNHEY, CDR2 SMNVEV (reference sequence).

This rearrangement joins TRBV7-6 to TRBJ2-7; 8 nucleotides align to TRBD1. From germline, CDR1 is SGHVS and CDR2 FNYEAQ. The CDR3 loop spans 13 amino acids. The V gene end was trimmed by 8 bases and the J gene end by 7 bases; junction bases not matched to a gene: 10. The CDR3 loop reads CASYDRTGREQYF. CDR3 bases: TGTGCCAGCTACGACCGGACAGGGCGGGAGCAGTACTTC.

V and J are TRBV30 and TRBJ1-6, with a possible D match to TRBD1 (6 bases). Trimming removed 3 bases from V and 11 bases from J, with 20 bases in between. This CDR3 spans 15 amino acids. Per germline, CDR1 GTSNPN and CDR2 SVGIG (reference sequence). The CDR3 loop reads CAWRSPPTGSAPLHF. The CDR3 DNA reads as TGTGCCTGGAGGTCCCCGCCTACAGGGTCGGCACCCCTCCACTTT.

V usage is TRBV7-3 and J usage is TRBJ2-1; D unclear. The CDR3 loop spans 14 amino acids. The V end was cut by 1 base, the J end by 4 bases, with 8 bases between. Germline loops: CDR1 SGHTA, CDR2 FQGTGA. The CDR3 DNA reads TGTGCCAGCAGCTTAAGCGCTTCGTACAATGAGCAGTTCTTC. Protein product: CASSLSASYNEQFF.

The chain uses TRBV27 and TRBJ2-7; 7 bases line up with TRBD1. The V segment lost 6 bases and the J segment 3 bases; nucleotides outside the gene matches: 11. This CDR3 region has 15 residues. Per germline, CDR1 MNHEY and CDR2 SMNVEV (reference sequence). The CDR3 reads CASSLTGQLVYEQYF. CDR3 DNA: TGTGCCAGCAGCCTCACGGGACAGCTGGTCTACGAGCAGTACTTC.

This rearrangement joins TRBV9 to TRBJ2-7; 8 bases map to TRBD1. Germline CDR1 is SGDLS and CDR2 is YYNGEE. V lost 9 bases and J lost 9; bases outside the gene matches: 14. The CDR3 contains 13 residues. CDR3 residues: CATSGTGAQGQYF. CDR3 coding DNA: TGTGCCACCTCCGGGACAGGCGCCCAGGGGCAGTACTTC.